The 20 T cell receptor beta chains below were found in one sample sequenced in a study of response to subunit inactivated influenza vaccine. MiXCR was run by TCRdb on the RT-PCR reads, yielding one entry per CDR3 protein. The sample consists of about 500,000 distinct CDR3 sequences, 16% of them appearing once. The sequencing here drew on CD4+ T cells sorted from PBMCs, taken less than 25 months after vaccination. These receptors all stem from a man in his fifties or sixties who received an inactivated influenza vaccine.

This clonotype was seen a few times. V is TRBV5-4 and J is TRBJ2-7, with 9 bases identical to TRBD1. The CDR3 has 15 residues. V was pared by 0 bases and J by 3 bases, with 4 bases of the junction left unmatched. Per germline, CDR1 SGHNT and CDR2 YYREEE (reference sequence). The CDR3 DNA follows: TGTGCCAGCAGCTTGGGGACAGGGGATTTCTACGAGCAGTACTTC. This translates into CASSLGTGDFYEQYF.

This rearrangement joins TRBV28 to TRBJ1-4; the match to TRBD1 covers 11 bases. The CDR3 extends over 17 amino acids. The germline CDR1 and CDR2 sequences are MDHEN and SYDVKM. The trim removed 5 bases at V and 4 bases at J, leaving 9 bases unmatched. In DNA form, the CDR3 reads TGTGCCAGCAGTCCGCACGGGACAGGGGGTTATAATGAAAAACTGTTTTTT. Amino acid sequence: CASSPHGTGGYNEKLFF. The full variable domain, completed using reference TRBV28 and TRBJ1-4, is DVKVTQSSRYLVKRTGEKVFLECVQDMDHENMFWYRQDPGLGLRLIYFSYDVKMKEKGDIPEGYSVSREKKERFSLILESASTNQTSMYLCASSPHGTGGYNEKLFFGSGTQLSVL.

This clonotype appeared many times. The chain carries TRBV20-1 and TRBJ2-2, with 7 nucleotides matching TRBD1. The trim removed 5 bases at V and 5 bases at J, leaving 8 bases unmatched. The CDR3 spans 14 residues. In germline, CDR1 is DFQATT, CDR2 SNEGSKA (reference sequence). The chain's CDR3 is CSARQGQPTGELFF. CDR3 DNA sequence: TGCAGTGCTCGCCAGGGACAGCCTACCGGGGAGCTGTTTTTT.

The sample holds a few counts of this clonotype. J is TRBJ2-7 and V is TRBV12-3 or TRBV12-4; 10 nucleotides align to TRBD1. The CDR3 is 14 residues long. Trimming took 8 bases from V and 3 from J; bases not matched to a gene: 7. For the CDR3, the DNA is TGTGCCAGCGGGAACCGGGACAGGGGCTACGAGCAGTACTTC. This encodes CASGNRDRGYEQYF.

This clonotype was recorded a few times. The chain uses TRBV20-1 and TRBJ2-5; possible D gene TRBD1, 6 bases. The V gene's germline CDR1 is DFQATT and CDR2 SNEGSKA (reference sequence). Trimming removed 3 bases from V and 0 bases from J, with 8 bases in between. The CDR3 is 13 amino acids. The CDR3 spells CSASGQNQETQYF. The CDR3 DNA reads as TGCAGTGCTAGCGGACAGAACCAAGAGACCCAGTACTTC.

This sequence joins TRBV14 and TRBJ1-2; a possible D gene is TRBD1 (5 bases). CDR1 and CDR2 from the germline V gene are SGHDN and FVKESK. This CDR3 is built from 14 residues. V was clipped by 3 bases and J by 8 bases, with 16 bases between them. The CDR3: CASSQADSYGGYTF. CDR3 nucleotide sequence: TGTGCCAGCAGCCAGGCAGACAGCTATGGCGGCTACACCTTC.

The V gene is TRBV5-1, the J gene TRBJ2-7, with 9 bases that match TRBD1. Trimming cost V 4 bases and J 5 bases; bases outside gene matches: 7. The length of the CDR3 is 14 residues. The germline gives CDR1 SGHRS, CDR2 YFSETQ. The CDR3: CASSRDREANEQYF. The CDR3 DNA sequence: TGCGCCAGCAGCCGGGACAGGGAGGCGAACGAGCAGTACTTC.

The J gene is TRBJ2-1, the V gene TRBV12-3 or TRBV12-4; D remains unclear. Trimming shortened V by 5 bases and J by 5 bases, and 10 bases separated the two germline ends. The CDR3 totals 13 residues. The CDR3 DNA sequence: TGTGCCAGCAGTCGACCTCCAAACAATGAGCAGTTCTTC. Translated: CASSRPPNNEQFF.

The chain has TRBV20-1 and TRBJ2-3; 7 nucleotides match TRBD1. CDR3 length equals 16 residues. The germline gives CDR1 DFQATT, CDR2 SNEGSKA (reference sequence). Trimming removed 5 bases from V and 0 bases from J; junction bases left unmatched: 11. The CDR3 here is CSAGIKTGFSTDTQYF. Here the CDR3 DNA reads TGCAGTGCTGGAATTAAGACAGGGTTTAGCACAGATACGCAGTATTTT.

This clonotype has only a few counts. The CDR3, as DNA: TGTGCCAGCAGCCAAGGGCTTATAGCAACTAATGAAAAACTGTTTTTT. This encodes CASSQGLIATNEKLFF. The V call is TRBV3-1, the J call TRBJ1-4; D gene uncertain. Trimming removed 1 base at V and 0 bases at J, with 9 bases between. The CDR3 has 16 amino acids. CDR1 LGHDT and CDR2 YNNKEL come from the germline V gene (reference sequence). Complete variable domain (other parts from reference TRBV3-1 and TRBJ1-4): DTAVSQTPKYLVTQMGNDKSIKCEQNLGHDTMYWYKQDSKKFLKIMFSYNNKELIINETVPNRFSPKSPDKAHLNLHINSLELGDSAVYFCASSQGLIATNEKLFFGSGTQLSVL.

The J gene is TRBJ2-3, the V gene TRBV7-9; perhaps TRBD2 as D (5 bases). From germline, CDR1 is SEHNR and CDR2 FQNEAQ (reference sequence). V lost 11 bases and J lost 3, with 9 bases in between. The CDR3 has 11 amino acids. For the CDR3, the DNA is TGTGCCGGAGGTGGAACAGATACGCAGTATTTT. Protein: CAGGGTDTQYF.

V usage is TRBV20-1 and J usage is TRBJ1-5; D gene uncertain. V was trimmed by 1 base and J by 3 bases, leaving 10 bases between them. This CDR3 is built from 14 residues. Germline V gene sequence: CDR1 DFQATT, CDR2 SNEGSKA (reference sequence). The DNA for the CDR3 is TGCAGTGCTAGAGTAGGGAACTTCAATCAGCCCCAGCATTTT. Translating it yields CSARVGNFNQPQHF.

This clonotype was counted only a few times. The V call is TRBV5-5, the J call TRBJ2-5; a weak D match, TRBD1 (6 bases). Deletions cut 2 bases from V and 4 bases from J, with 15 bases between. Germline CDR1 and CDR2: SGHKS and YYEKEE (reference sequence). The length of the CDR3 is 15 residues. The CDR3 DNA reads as TGTGCCAGCAGCTTTCGGGTTCACAGGGTAGAGACCCAGTACTTC. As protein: CASSFRVHRVETQYF.

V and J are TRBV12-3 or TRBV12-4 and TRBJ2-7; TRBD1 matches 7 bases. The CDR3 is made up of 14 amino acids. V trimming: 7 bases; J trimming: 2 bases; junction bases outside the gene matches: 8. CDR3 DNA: TGTGCCAGCACAAGAGGACAGGTAGCCTACGAGCAGTACTTC. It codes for CASTRGQVAYEQYF.

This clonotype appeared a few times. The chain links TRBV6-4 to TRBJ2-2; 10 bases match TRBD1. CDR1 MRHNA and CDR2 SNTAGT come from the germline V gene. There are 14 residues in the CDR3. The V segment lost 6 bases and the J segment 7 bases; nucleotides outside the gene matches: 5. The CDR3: CASRGTGEGGELFF. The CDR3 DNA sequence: TGTGCCAGCAGAGGGACAGGGGAAGGCGGGGAGCTGTTTTTT.

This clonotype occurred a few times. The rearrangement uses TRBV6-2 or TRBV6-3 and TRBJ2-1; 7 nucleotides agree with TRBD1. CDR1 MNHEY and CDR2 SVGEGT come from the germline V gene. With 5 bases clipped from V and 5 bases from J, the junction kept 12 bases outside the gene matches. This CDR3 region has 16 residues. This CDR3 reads CASSAPGQRRNNEQFF. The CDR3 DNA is TGTGCCAGCAGTGCTCCGGGACAGAGGAGAAACAATGAGCAGTTCTTC.

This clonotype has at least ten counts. CDR3 in amino acids: CASSSLWSRRTSTDTQYF. CDR3 DNA sequence: TGTGCCAGCAGTTCATTGTGGAGTCGGCGCACTAGCACAGATACGCAGTATTTT. V usage is TRBV6-5 and J usage is TRBJ2-3; no clear D. Trimming shortened V by 4 bases and J by 0 bases, and 20 bases separated the two germline ends. The CDR3 has 18 residues. Germline V CDR1 and CDR2: MNHEY, SVGAGI.

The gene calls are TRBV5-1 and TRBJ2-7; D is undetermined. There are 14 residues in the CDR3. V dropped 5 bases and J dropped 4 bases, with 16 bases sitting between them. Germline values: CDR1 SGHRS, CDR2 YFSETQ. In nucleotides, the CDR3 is TGCGCCAGCAGACAAGACGGAACCGTTTACGAGCAGTACTTC. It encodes CASRQDGTVYEQYF.

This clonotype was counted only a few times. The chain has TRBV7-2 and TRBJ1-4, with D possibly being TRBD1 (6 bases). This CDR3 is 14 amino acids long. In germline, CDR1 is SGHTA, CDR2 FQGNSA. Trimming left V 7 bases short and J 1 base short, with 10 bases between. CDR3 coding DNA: TGTGCCAGCACCAGAGGGGGAACTAATGAAAAACTGTTTTTT. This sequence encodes CASTRGGTNEKLFF.

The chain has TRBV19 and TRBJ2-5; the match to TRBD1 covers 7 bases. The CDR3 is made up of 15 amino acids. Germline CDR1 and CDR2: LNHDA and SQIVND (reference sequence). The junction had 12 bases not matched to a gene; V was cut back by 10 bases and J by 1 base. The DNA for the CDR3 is TGTGCCACCAAAACCAGACAGGGACCCCAAGAGACCCAGTACTTC. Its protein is CATKTRQGPQETQYF.